This TCR beta chain was retrieved from a study of control samples from healthy donors and cancer patients. Produced via immunoSEQ multiplex PCR; TCRdb's table is partial and in-frame only. This table has around 100,000 clones, roughly 91% appearing once. Germline V gene sequence: CDR1 LGHDT, CDR2 YNNKEL (reference sequence). The CDR3 has 12 residues. V lost 1 base and J lost 3, with 2 bases in between. Sequenced material: PBMCs. This sequence was found in a man aged 55 to 70 with lung cancer. V usage is TRBV3-1 (or the pseudogene TRBV3-2) and J usage is TRBJ2-3, with unresolved D. The CDR3 DNA is TGTGCCAGCAGCCAAGTTACAGATACGCAGTATTTT. Protein: CASSQVTDTQYF.